A selection of T cell receptor beta chains follows, all from one sample in a study of cytomegalovirus exposure and HLA in healthy donors. Generated by immunoSEQ multiplex PCR, the TCRdb table keeps only in-frame clones and is missing some. The sample has around 100,000 clones, more than 60% seen once. The sequencing sample was made of PBMCs. These receptors were taken from a female donor in good health and CMV-seropositive. CDR3s include the opening cysteine and the closing phenylalanine or tryptophan. The D gene is left open where the match is weak. The size of a clone is reported for some rows only, either as once, few or many, or as a class for expanded clones.

D gene: NA; J gene: TRBJ1-1; V gene: TRBV29-1; clone size: NA; CDR3 DNA: TGCAGCGTTGAAGATGGGGCGGCGAACACTGAAGCTTTCTTT; CDR3 protein: CSVEDGAANTEAFF
D gene: TRBD2; J gene: TRBJ2-5; V gene: TRBV7-2; clone size: NA; CDR3 DNA: TGTGCCAGCAGCTTAGTGACTAGCGGGGGTCAGACCCAGTACTTC; CDR3 protein: CASSLVTSGGQTQYF
D gene: NA; J gene: TRBJ2-1; V gene: TRBV6-5; clone size: once; CDR3 DNA: TGTGCCAGCAGGGGTCTGGGGGCCGCTAACAATGAGCAGTTCTTC; CDR3 protein: CASRGLGAANNEQFF
D gene: TRBD1; J gene: TRBJ1-2; V gene: TRBV27; clone size: NA; CDR3 DNA: TGTGCCAGCAGTTGGGACAGGGGCGACTATGGCTACACCTTC; CDR3 protein: CASSWDRGDYGYTF
D gene: TRBD2; J gene: TRBJ2-7; V gene: TRBV19; clone size: NA; CDR3 DNA: TGTGCCAGTAGTGGAATCAAAGCGGGGGGAAACTACGAGCAGTACTTC; CDR3 protein: CASSGIKAGGNYEQYF
D gene: NA; J gene: TRBJ1-2; V gene: TRBV21-1; clone size: NA; CDR3 DNA: TGTGCCAGCAGCAAAGCGGACAGGGCTTCGCGGGGCTACACCTTC; CDR3 protein: CASSKADRASRGYTF
D gene: TRBD1; J gene: TRBJ1-1; V gene: TRBV29-1; clone size: NA; CDR3 DNA: TGCAGCGCCACAGGACAGGGGAATACTGAAGCTTTCTTT; CDR3 protein: CSATGQGNTEAFF
D gene: NA; J gene: TRBJ1-2; V gene: TRBV7-2; clone size: NA; CDR3 DNA: TGTGCCAGCAGCTTCCAAACAGCCTATGGCTACACCTTC; CDR3 protein: CASSFQTAYGYTF
D gene: TRBD1; J gene: TRBJ1-1; V gene: TRBV5-1; clone size: NA; CDR3 DNA: TGCGCCAGCAGCCCTTGGACAGGGAGCGTCACTGAAGCTTTCTTT; CDR3 protein: CASSPWTGSVTEAFF
D gene: NA; J gene: TRBJ2-2; V gene: TRBV7-3; clone size: NA; CDR3 DNA: TGTGCCAGCAGCTTAAGTTTAACCGGGGAGCTGTTTTTT; CDR3 protein: CASSLSLTGELFF
D gene: TRBD1; J gene: TRBJ1-2; V gene: TRBV19; clone size: NA; CDR3 DNA: TGTGCCAGTAGTATTGGACCGGACAGGGTGAATACCTATGGCTACACCTTC; CDR3 protein: CASSIGPDRVNTYGYTF
D gene: NA; J gene: TRBJ1-2; V gene: TRBV2; clone size: NA; CDR3 DNA: TGTGCCAGCAGATCAGGGAAAGAGGAGCCCTATGGCTACACCTTC; CDR3 protein: CASRSGKEEPYGYTF
D gene: NA; J gene: TRBJ2-1; V gene: TRBV27; clone size: NA; CDR3 DNA: TGTGCCAGCAGCTTAGTTCGGATGGGACAACTCTACAATGAGCAGTTCTTC; CDR3 protein: CASSLVRMGQLYNEQFF
D gene: NA; J gene: TRBJ1-6; V gene: TRBV7-2; clone size: NA; CDR3 DNA: TGTGCCAGCAGCAACAGGGCGCGGAATTCACCCCTCCACTTT; CDR3 protein: CASSNRARNSPLHF
D gene: NA; J gene: TRBJ2-3; V gene: TRBV4-1; clone size: once; CDR3 DNA: TGCGCCAGCAGCCAAGATTACGGGAATACCGATACGCAGTATTTT; CDR3 protein: CASSQDYGNTDTQYF
D gene: TRBD2; J gene: TRBJ2-1; V gene: TRBV7-8; clone size: few; CDR3 DNA: TGTGCCAGCAGCTATGGACTAGCGGGGAACAATGAGCAGTTCTTC; CDR3 protein: CASSYGLAGNNEQFF
D gene: TRBD1; J gene: TRBJ1-5; V gene: TRBV19; clone size: NA; CDR3 DNA: TGTGCCAGTAGCATCGACAGGGTTGGGTGGCCCCAGCATTTT; CDR3 protein: CASSIDRVGWPQHF
D gene: NA; J gene: TRBJ1-1; V gene: TRBV30; clone size: NA; CDR3 DNA: TGTGCCTGGAGCCGGTTGGAGGGCATTAACACTGAAGCTTTCTTT; CDR3 protein: CAWSRLEGINTEAFF
D gene: TRBD1; J gene: TRBJ2-1; V gene: TRBV7-3; clone size: NA; CDR3 DNA: TGTGCCAGCAGCGACGACAGGGGTGGCTCCTACAATGAGCAGCTCTTC; CDR3 protein: CASSDDRGGSYNEQLF